These 22 T cell receptor beta chains were sequenced from one sample in a study of blood T cell repertoires in COVID-19. Method: immunoSEQ multiplex PCR; TCRdb's copy keeps in-frame clones and lacks some. The data contain roughly 240,000 clones, approximately 86% of them singletons. Sequences were obtained from peripheral blood. Receptors originate from a woman in her 30s who had recovered from COVID-19.

The chain's CDR3 is CATSDPRGLAEKLFF. The DNA of the CDR3 is TGTGCCACCAGTGATCCTAGGGGGCTGGCTGAAAAACTGTTTTTT. This chain connects TRBV24-1 to TRBJ1-4; 7 bases match TRBD1. CDR3 size: 15 residues. V was pared by 3 bases and J by 7 bases, with 7 bases of the junction left unmatched. Germline CDR1 and CDR2: KGHDR and SFDVKD.

The chain is built from TRBV21-1 and TRBJ1-5. TRBV21-1 represents a pseudogene. The CDR3 runs 15 residues. CDR3 nucleotides: TGTGCCAGCAGCACTGGACTCGAGGGCAATCAGCCCCAGCATTTT. It translates to CASSTGLEGNQPQHF.

This rearrangement joins TRBV3-1 (or the pseudogene TRBV3-2) to TRBJ2-4; unclear D gene. This CDR3 spans 14 amino acids. Between the trimmed V and J ends, which lost 2 bases and 6 bases, there was a span of 11 bases. Germline CDR1 reads LGHDT; CDR2 reads YNNKEL (reference sequence). CDR3 sequence reads: CASSQPQFLNIQYF. Written as DNA, the CDR3 is TGTGCCAGCAGCCAACCACAGTTCCTAAACATTCAGTACTTC.

The chain is built from TRBV30 and TRBJ1-1; D call uncertain. Trimming took off 4 bases at V and 1 base at J, with 10 bases between the two ends. This CDR3 has 13 residues. Germline V gene lookup returns CDR1 GTSNPN and CDR2 SVGIG (reference sequence). CDR3 in amino acids: CAWIRHQNTEAFF. DNA of the CDR3: TGTGCCTGGATCCGACACCAGAACACTGAAGCTTTCTTT.

The V and J genes are TRBV9 and TRBJ2-1; 8 bases are shared with TRBD2. CDR3 size: 15 residues. The V gene end was trimmed by 0 bases and the J gene end by 8 bases; junction bases not matched to a gene: 7. CDR1 is SGDLS, CDR2 YYNGEE, per germline. Written as DNA, the CDR3 is TGTGCCAGCAGCGTAGCCAGCGGGGGTTCGCATGAGCAGTTCTTC. Residues: CASSVASGGSHEQFF.

This rearrangement joins TRBV5-1 to TRBJ2-7, with D possibly being TRBD2 (6 bases). Per germline, CDR1 SGHRS and CDR2 YFSETQ. Trimming took off 4 bases at V and 2 bases at J, with 13 bases between the two ends. This CDR3 is 14 amino acids long. The CDR3 sequence is CASSGGFPPYEQYF. Here the CDR3 DNA reads TGCGCCAGCAGCGGAGGGTTTCCCCCCTACGAGCAGTACTTC.

The chain is built from TRBV7-9 and TRBJ1-2; D is unclear. Trimming removed 2 bases from V and 0 bases from J, with 4 bases in between. The CDR3 loop spans 13 amino acids. The germline gives CDR1 SEHNR, CDR2 FQNEAQ (reference sequence). The CDR3 region is CASSLQANYGYTF. The CDR3 DNA reads TGTGCCAGCAGCTTACAGGCTAACTATGGCTACACCTTC.

The chain uses TRBV19 and TRBJ1-2; 7 bases map to TRBD1. V gave up 4 bases and J gave up 8 bases; unmatched junction bases: 13. Germline CDR1 is LNHDA and CDR2 is SQIVND (reference sequence). The CDR3 totals 15 residues. The CDR3 nucleotides read TGTGCCAGTAGTAGATCTGGCGGCAGGGGGTCGGGCTACACCTTC. Encoded protein: CASSRSGGRGSGYTF.

This sequence joins TRBV9 and TRBJ2-3, with TRBD2 matching 10 bases. The CDR3 length is 17 residues. The germline V gene encodes CDR1 SGDLS and CDR2 YYNGEE. Trimming at V came to 0 bases and at J to 0 bases, leaving 4 bases not matched to a gene. CDR3 sequence reads: CASSVVAGGPSTDTQYF. The CDR3 nucleotides read TGTGCCAGCAGCGTAGTAGCGGGGGGCCCCAGCACAGATACGCAGTATTTT.

V and J are TRBV19 and TRBJ2-1, with a possible D match to TRBD2 (6 bases). CDR1 and CDR2 (germline): LNHDA, SQIVND (reference sequence). V was trimmed by 4 bases and J by 4 bases, leaving 11 bases between them. CDR3 length: 14 amino acids. The CDR3 here is CASSTSVLYNEQFF. In nucleotides, the CDR3 is TGTGCCAGTAGTACTAGCGTGCTATACAATGAGCAGTTCTTC.

The V call is TRBV29-1, the J call TRBJ2-5, with unresolved D. The germline gives CDR1 SQVTM, CDR2 ANQGSEA. V lost 3 bases and J 5 bases, leaving 4 bases between the germline ends. The CDR3 loop spans 10 amino acids. CDR3: CSVDAETQYF. CDR3 sequence (DNA): TGCAGCGTTGATGCGGAGACCCAGTACTTC.

This chain joins TRBV2 and TRBJ2-3; 9 nucleotides align to TRBD2. This CDR3 has 15 amino acids. The germline gives CDR1 SNHLY, CDR2 FYNNEI. The ends lost 5 bases at V and 3 bases at J; junction bases unmatched: 6. The CDR3 DNA follows: TGTGCCAGCAGTCCGGGACTAGCTTTGACAGATACGCAGTATTTT. Its translation is CASSPGLALTDTQYF.

The V gene is TRBV2, the J gene TRBJ1-6; TRBD1 matches at 10 bases. The V gene end was trimmed by 6 bases and the J gene end by 9 bases; junction bases not matched to a gene: 8. Germline CDR1 and CDR2: SNHLY and FYNNEI. The CDR3 totals 15 residues. The CDR3 region has the DNA TGTGCCAGCAGCCTGACAGGGGGCGAAAGTTCACCCCTCCACTTT. Translating it yields CASSLTGGESSPLHF.

The gene calls are TRBV27 and TRBJ2-7, with 12 bases matching TRBD2. The CDR3 has 15 residues. V lost 2 bases and J lost 4; bases outside the gene matches: 3. The germline gives CDR1 MNHEY, CDR2 SMNVEV (reference sequence). This chain's CDR3 is CASSLGTSGRYEQYF. CDR3 bases: TGTGCCAGCAGTTTAGGGACTAGCGGGCGATACGAGCAGTACTTC.

This clone occurred once. This sequence joins TRBV19 and TRBJ1-2; 7 bases fit TRBD1. CDR3 length equals 14 residues. Trimming took 5 bases from V and 8 from J; bases not matched to a gene: 11. CDR1 is LNHDA, CDR2 SQIVND, per germline (reference sequence). The CDR3 DNA is TGTGCCAGTAGTCCCCTCGGGACAGCGAACGGCTACACCTTC. Its translation: CASSPLGTANGYTF.

The chain employs TRBV28 and TRBJ1-4, with TRBD1 as a possible D gene (5 bases). Germline-derived CDR1 and CDR2 are MDHEN and SYDVKM. This CDR3 region has 14 residues. Trimming stripped 3 bases from V and 3 bases from J, with 8 bases between. As DNA, the CDR3 is TGTGCCAGCAGTTTGACAGATTCTAATGAAAAACTGTTTTTT. This sequence encodes CASSLTDSNEKLFF.

V usage is TRBV21-1 and J usage is TRBJ1-2; TRBD1 was called by the table and not checked on the DNA. TRBV21-1 is classified as a pseudogene. The CDR3 loop spans 15 amino acids. The CDR3 sequence is CASSPRQGKGYGYTF. Written as DNA, the CDR3 is TGTGCCAGCAGCCCTCGACAGGGCAAGGGCTATGGCTACACCTTC.

The gene calls are TRBV4-2 and TRBJ1-5; 7 nucleotides align to TRBD1. The junction had 11 bases not matched to a gene; V was cut back by 4 bases and J by 5 bases. The CDR3 length is 16 residues. Germline V gives CDR1 LGHNA, CDR2 YNFKEQ. CDR3 nucleotides: TGTGCCAGCAGCCTCCATGGCGGGACAGACTATCAGCCCCAGCATTTT. This translates into CASSLHGGTDYQPQHF.

This chain links TRBV18 with TRBJ2-2; the D gene is possibly TRBD2 (5 bases). The germline CDR1 and CDR2 sequences are KGHSH and LQKENI. CDR3 length: 16 residues. V was trimmed by 1 base and J by 2 bases, leaving 11 bases between them. DNA for the CDR3: TGTGCCAGCTCACCACTATTAGGACTTAACACCGGGGAGCTGTTTTTT. It translates to CASSPLLGLNTGELFF.

V is TRBV6-2 or TRBV6-3 and J is TRBJ2-7; D is possibly TRBD1 (5 bases). Per germline, CDR1 MNHEY and CDR2 SVGEGT. V was cut by 3 bases and J by 4 bases, with 19 bases left in between. This CDR3 has 16 amino acids. The CDR3 DNA reads as TGTGCCAGCAGTTATTCTCCTTGGGGCCAACCTTACGAGCAGTACTTC. It translates to CASSYSPWGQPYEQYF.

This clone was seen more than once but under ten times. This chain joins TRBV5-4 and TRBJ2-7; D could derive from TRBD1 or TRBD2 (6 bases each). The CDR3 consists of 14 residues. CDR1 and CDR2 (germline): SGHNT, YYREEE (reference sequence). Trimming took 4 bases from V and 4 from J, leaving 15 bases between them. In nucleotides, the CDR3 is TGTGCCAGCAGCATGGCGGGACAACATTACGAGCAGTACTTC. It yields the protein CASSMAGQHYEQYF.

The V call is TRBV6-1, the J call TRBJ2-1; D possibly corresponds to TRBD2 (6 bases). V was cut by 3 bases and J by 2 bases, with 11 bases left in between. The CDR3 is 15 amino acids. Germline V gene lookup returns CDR1 MNHNS and CDR2 SASEGT. The CDR3 loop reads CASSEASVAYNEQFF. CDR3 in DNA: TGTGCCAGCAGTGAGGCTAGCGTGGCCTACAATGAGCAGTTCTTC.